Listed here are 21 T cell receptor beta chains from one sample, sequenced in a study of control samples from healthy donors and cancer patients. Sequenced by immunoSEQ multiplex PCR; TCRdb stores in-frame clones only, minus some. The table shows 95,000 to 130,000 clones, with 80% to 90% occurring only once. Sequenced sample: PBMCs. All receptors derive from a woman between 45 and 65 years old with colorectal cancer.

The rearrangement joins TRBV14 to TRBJ2-2; no clear D gene. V was clipped by 6 bases and J by 3 bases, with 23 bases between them. Germline lookup yields CDR1 SGHDN and CDR2 FVKESK. This CDR3 is built from 18 residues. CDR3 sequence: CASSPSPTGGVDTGELFF. CDR3 sequence (DNA): TGTGCCAGCAGTCCCAGCCCCACGGGTGGGGTGGACACCGGGGAGCTGTTTTTT.

The chain joins TRBV27 to TRBJ1-1; D not certain. Germline CDR1 reads MNHEY; CDR2 reads SMNVEV (reference sequence). Deletions cut 2 bases from V and 7 bases from J, with 11 bases between. The CDR3 length is 13 residues. CDR3 coding DNA: TGTGCCAGCAGTTTAGGGGTCCTCAGTGAAGCTTTCTTT. It specifies CASSLGVLSEAFF.

V gene TRBV11-2 combines with J gene TRBJ2-1; 9 bases are shared with TRBD1. V lost 5 bases and J lost 6; bases outside the gene matches: 5. The CDR3 covers 14 residues. Per germline, CDR1 SGHAT and CDR2 FQNNGV. This CDR3 is CASSRTGVGNEQFF. CDR3 bases: TGTGCCAGCAGCCGGACAGGGGTAGGCAATGAGCAGTTCTTC.

The genes are TRBV9 and TRBJ2-2; D perhaps matches TRBD2 (5 bases). The CDR3 runs 13 residues. With 8 bases removed from V and 8 bases from J, the gap between germline ends came to 16 bases. Per the germline V gene, CDR1 is SGDLS and CDR2 is YYNGEE. Here the CDR3 DNA reads TGTGCCAGTGGGGAGTTCAGGCGGGGGGAGCTGTTTTTT. This translates into CASGEFRRGELFF.

The chain joins TRBV6-5 to TRBJ2-7; 9 bases are shared with TRBD2. Trimming removed 3 bases from V and 2 bases from J; junction bases left unmatched: 2. The CDR3 has 14 amino acids. Germline CDR1 MNHEY, CDR2 SVGAGI. The CDR3 loop is CASSYLAGTYEQYF. The CDR3 coding sequence is TGTGCCAGCAGTTATCTAGCGGGGACCTACGAGCAGTACTTC.

The chain has TRBV10-3 and TRBJ2-1, with TRBD2 matching 9 bases. The CDR3 is 17 residues long. Germline CDR1 reads ENHRY; CDR2 reads SYGVKD. With V trimmed by 2 bases and J by 0 bases, 5 bases remained unmatched. In nucleotides, the CDR3 is TGTGCCATCAGTGAGGCGGGAGGGCTCGCCTCCTACAATGAGCAGTTCTTC. It encodes CAISEAGGLASYNEQFF.

The chain joins TRBV18 to TRBJ1-4; TRBD1 matches at 9 bases. The CDR3 is made up of 17 amino acids. Per germline, CDR1 KGHSH and CDR2 LQKENI. The trim removed 3 bases at V and 6 bases at J, leaving 11 bases unmatched. The CDR3 here is CASSPGVGGTGHEKLFF. The CDR3 nucleotides read TGTGCCAGCTCACCGGGGGTCGGCGGGACAGGGCATGAAAAACTGTTTTTT.

In DNA, the CDR3 is TGCGCCAGCAGCTTAGCCCCGGGACAGGGCTCCTACGAGCAGTACTTC. It is translated as CASSLAPGQGSYEQYF. This chain joins TRBV5-1 and TRBJ2-7; the match to TRBD1 covers 9 bases. J gave up 0 bases and V 2 bases, and 6 bases lay outside the gene matches. CDR1 and CDR2 from the germline V gene are SGHRS and YFSETQ. CDR3 length: 16 residues.

The V call is TRBV9, the J call TRBJ2-5, with TRBD1 matching 9 bases. The CDR3 is made up of 14 amino acids. V was pared by 2 bases and J by 2 bases, with 1 base of the junction left unmatched. The germline V gene encodes CDR1 SGDLS and CDR2 YYNGEE. DNA of the CDR3: TGTGCCAGCAGCGTTGGGACAGGGCAAGAGACCCAGTACTTC. This gives the protein CASSVGTGQETQYF.

The chain carries TRBV7-8 and TRBJ1-6; D may be TRBD1 (5 bases). The germline V and J ends were trimmed by 4 bases and 5 bases, with 12 bases remaining between them. The CDR3 has 15 residues. Germline V gene lookup returns CDR1 SGHVS and CDR2 FQNEAQ. The CDR3 DNA sequence: TGTGCCAGCAGCTGGGCGGCGGGGGATAATTCACCCCTCCACTTT. Translation: CASSWAAGDNSPLHF. Together with reference TRBV7-8 and TRBJ1-6, the CDR3 gives the full variable domain: GAGVSQSPRYKVAKRGQDVALRCDPISGHVSLFWYQQALGQGPEFLTYFQNEAQLDKSGLPSDRFFAERPEGSVSTLKIQRTQQEDSAVYLCASSWAAGDNSPLHFGNGTRLTVT.

The chain links TRBV6-2 or TRBV6-3 to TRBJ1-3; 8 bases agree with TRBD1. The CDR3 has 16 amino acids. J lost 0 bases, V lost 5 bases, and 6 bases had no gene match. CDR1 is MNHEY and CDR2 is SVGEGT in the germline V gene. In DNA, the CDR3 is TGTGCCAGCAGTCCCGGGACAGGCTACTCTGGAAACACCATATATTTT. This gives the protein CASSPGTGYSGNTIYF.

This chain joins TRBV29-1 and TRBJ2-1; TRBD2 might be the D (6 bases). The germline V gene encodes CDR1 SQVTM and CDR2 ANQGSEA. This CDR3 is built from 14 residues. The V end lost 3 bases, the J end lost 5 bases, and 14 bases lay between the germline ends. CDR3 coding DNA: TGCAGCGTTGAGTGGGGGACTCCCCACAATGAGCAGTTCTTC. It codes for CSVEWGTPHNEQFF.

This chain joins TRBV3-1 (or the pseudogene TRBV3-2) and TRBJ2-3; a possible D gene is TRBD1 (6 bases). The CDR3 length is 15 residues. CDR1 LGHDT and CDR2 YNNKEL come from the germline V gene (reference sequence). V lost 0 bases, J lost 9 bases, and 16 bases lay in between. CDR3 amino acids: CASSQDRQGWGTQYF. For the CDR3, the DNA is TGTGCCAGCAGCCAAGATCGCCAGGGGTGGGGGACGCAGTATTTT.

V usage is TRBV9 and J usage is TRBJ1-4; 9 nucleotides agree with TRBD1. V lost 2 bases and J lost 8; bases outside the gene matches: 4. This CDR3 has 14 residues. Germline loops: CDR1 SGDLS, CDR2 YYNGEE. The CDR3 protein is CASSVGQGEEKLFF. CDR3 coding DNA: TGTGCCAGCAGCGTGGGACAGGGAGAAGAAAAACTGTTTTTT.

The J gene is TRBJ1-3, the V gene TRBV9; the match to TRBD1 covers 7 bases. Germline lookup yields CDR1 SGDLS and CDR2 YYNGEE. The CDR3 is 17 amino acids. Trimming cost V 0 bases and J 2 bases; bases outside gene matches: 8. CDR3 sequence reads: CASSVASIGTAGNTIYF. In DNA form, the CDR3 reads TGTGCCAGCAGCGTAGCCTCAATAGGGACAGCTGGAAACACCATATATTTT.

This chain connects TRBV19 to TRBJ2-3; D might be TRBD2 (5 bases). Trimming left V 10 bases short and J 2 bases short, with 13 bases between. The germline CDR1 and CDR2 sequences are LNHDA and SQIVND (reference sequence). This CDR3 is 13 amino acids long. CDR3 sequence (DNA): TGTGCCACCGGAGGACTCTACACAGATACGCAGTATTTT. Its protein is CATGGLYTDTQYF.

The gene calls are TRBV19 and TRBJ1-5; no reliable D call. V was cut by 6 bases and J by 7 bases, with 13 bases left in between. The germline V gene encodes CDR1 LNHDA and CDR2 SQIVND (reference sequence). This CDR3 comprises 13 residues. The DNA of the CDR3 is TGTGCCAGTAGGACAAATCGAGAACAGCCCCAGCATTTT. It is translated as CASRTNREQPQHF.

The chain carries TRBV3-1 (or the pseudogene TRBV3-2) and TRBJ1-2, with TRBD1 as a possible D gene (6 bases). V lost 4 bases and J 4 bases, leaving 19 bases between the germline ends. CDR3 length: 16 residues. Per the germline V gene, CDR1 is LGHDT and CDR2 is YNNKEL (reference sequence). The DNA for the CDR3 is TGTGCCAGCAGCCGCGAGGCGGTAGGGGGTAGCTATGGCTACACCTTC. This encodes CASSREAVGGSYGYTF.

This chain links TRBV15 with TRBJ1-4; perhaps TRBD1 as D (6 bases). Trimming left V 0 bases short and J 4 bases short, with 15 bases between. Germline CDR1 is LNHNV and CDR2 is YYDKDF (reference sequence). The CDR3 has 17 amino acids. Here the CDR3 reads CATSRDPLTGNNEKLFF. Written as DNA, the CDR3 is TGTGCCACCAGCAGAGATCCCCTGACAGGCAATAATGAAAAACTGTTTTTT.

V is TRBV19 and J is TRBJ2-3, with no clear D. The CDR3 consists of 13 residues. The germline V gene has CDR1 LNHDA and CDR2 SQIVND (reference sequence). V was trimmed by 6 bases and J by 2 bases, leaving 9 bases between them. The CDR3 spells CASRSRDTDTQYF. In nucleotides, the CDR3 is TGTGCCAGTAGGAGCCGAGACACAGATACGCAGTATTTT. Full variable domain (missing parts from reference TRBV19 and TRBJ2-3): DGGITQSPKYLFRKEGQNVTLSCEQNLNHDAMYWYRQDPGQGLRLIYYSQIVNDFQKGDIAEGYSVSREKKESFPLTVTSAQKNPTAFYLCASRSRDTDTQYFGPGTRLTVL.

This sequence joins TRBV11-3 and TRBJ2-6; D ambiguous. CDR3 length: 15 residues. Trimming left V 0 bases short and J 0 bases short, with 3 bases between. The germline gives CDR1 SGHNT, CDR2 YENEEA. Written as DNA, the CDR3 is TGTGCCAGCAGCTTAGATGCCTCTGGGGCCAACGTCCTGACTTTC. Its protein product is CASSLDASGANVLTF.